This is a list of T cell receptor beta chains from one sample in a study of glioma-infiltrating T cells after dendritic cell vaccination. The assay was immunoSEQ multiplex PCR, and TCRdb's table has in-frame clones only and misses some. The sample contains around 25,000 clones, just under 90% of which appear only once. The input for sequencing was blood, taken after dendritic cell vaccination. All receptors derive from a human donor with glioblastoma. The CDR3 runs from the conserved cysteine through the conserved F or W. The D gene is left open where the match is weak. Size is omitted from some rows. Given values are once, few, many or a class for expanded clones.

clone_size d_call j_call v_call cdr3_aa cdr3_nt
. TRBD1 TRBJ1-6 TRBV27 CASSSDRAPTPLHF TGTGCCAGCAGTTCGGACAGGGCCCCAACACCCCTCCACTTT
. TRBD2 TRBJ2-3 TRBV4-2 CASSHSSGGFTDTQYF TGTGCCAGCAGCCACTCTAGCGGGGGGTTCACAGATACGCAGTATTTT
. TRBD2 TRBJ2-5 TRBV29-1 CSGCPGLWETQYF TGCAGCGGCTGTCCGGGACTATGGGAGACCCAGTACTTC
. TRBD2 TRBJ2-1 TRBV5-6 CASSPGLAGREQFF TGTGCCAGCAGCCCAGGACTAGCGGGGCGCGAGCAGTTCTTC
. TRBD1 TRBJ2-2 TRBV19 CASSPYRGRRNTGELFF TGTGCCAGTAGTCCCTACAGGGGGCGCCGGAACACCGGGGAGCTGTTTTTT
. TRBD1 TRBJ1-6 TRBV7-2 CASSPGTGANSPLHF TGTGCCAGCAGCCCCGGGACAGGGGCAAATTCACCCCTCCACTTT
few . TRBJ1-1 TRBV30 CAWSRTEAFF TGTGCCTGGTCTCGGACTGAAGCTTTCTTT
. . TRBJ1-5 TRBV6-5 CASRLSKNSNQPQHF TGTGCCAGCAGGCTCAGTAAGAATAGCAATCAGCCCCAGCATTTT
. TRBD2 TRBJ2-5 TRBV5-4 CASTKSGTSGVWETQYF TGTGCCAGCACTAAATCCGGGACTAGCGGCGTGTGGGAGACCCAGTACTTC
. TRBD1 TRBJ2-7 TRBV4-1 CASSQAGQGGYEQYF TGCGCCAGCAGCCAAGCTGGACAGGGGGGCTACGAGCAGTACTTC
. TRBD1 TRBJ1-2 TRBV7-9 CASSFGDRAYGYTF TGTGCCAGCAGCTTCGGTGACAGGGCCTATGGCTACACCTTC
. TRBD1 TRBJ2-2 TRBV25-1 CASKKTGKVGELFF TGTGCCAGCAAAAAGACAGGGAAAGTCGGGGAGCTGTTTTTT
. . TRBJ2-7 TRBV14 CASSFSGNYEQYF TGTGCCAGCAGCTTTTCAGGGAACTACGAGCAGTACTTC
. TRBD1 TRBJ1-6 TRBV5-6 CASSLAGTARNSPLHF TGTGCCAGCAGCTTGGCTGGGACAGCGAGAAATTCACCCCTCCACTTT
few . TRBJ2-5 TRBV6-5 CASSEGGARETQYF TGTGCCAGCAGCGAAGGGGGGGCTCGGGAGACCCAGTACTTC
. . TRBJ1-2 TRBV6-1 CASSEAQARANYGYTF TGTGCCAGCAGTGAAGCGCAAGCCCGGGCTAACTATGGCTACACCTTC
. TRBD2 TRBJ2-3 TRBV7-9 CASSSKRGVTDTQYF TGTGCCAGCAGCTCCAAGCGGGGGGTAACAGATACGCAGTATTTT
. TRBD1 TRBJ2-3 TRBV27 CASSLAGTGTAQYF TGTGCCAGCAGTTTAGCTGGGACAGGGACGGCGCAGTATTTT
. . TRBJ1-2 TRBV27 CASSFSSNYGYTF TGTGCCAGCAGTTTTTCTTCTAACTATGGCTACACCTTC
. TRBD1 TRBJ2-7 TRBV19 CASSAKTGGYEQYF TGTGCCAGTAGTGCCAAGACAGGGGGTTACGAGCAGTACTTC
few . TRBJ2-7 TRBV27 CASRPRGGGAYEQYF TGTGCCAGCAGGCCCAGAGGGGGGGGAGCCTACGAGCAGTACTTC
. TRBD2 TRBJ2-5 TRBV6-1 CASALAASETQYF TGTGCCAGCGCACTAGCGGCATCGGAGACCCAGTACTTC
. TRBD1 TRBJ2-7 TRBV19 CASSQIGTGTYEQYF TGTGCCAGTAGTCAAATCGGGACAGGTACCTACGAGCAGTACTTC
few TRBD2 TRBJ2-2 TRBV9 CASSVATSGTGELFF TGTGCCAGCAGCGTAGCGACTAGCGGGACCGGGGAGCTGTTTTTT
. . TRBJ1-6 TRBV7-6 CASSLAEETPLHF TGTGCCAGCAGCTTAGCGGAGGAGACACCCCTCCACTTT
. TRBD1 TRBJ1-4 TRBV4-2 CASSRGGQANEKLFF TGTGCCAGCAGCCGAGGGGGACAGGCAAATGAAAAACTGTTTTTT
. . TRBJ2-7 TRBV27 CASSLRAGAYEQYF TGTGCCAGCAGTTTAAGGGCCGGGGCCTACGAGCAGTACTTC
. . TRBJ1-5 TRBV6-5 CASSSDSEPNQPQHF TGTGCCAGCAGTTCCGACAGTGAGCCGAATCAGCCCCAGCATTTT
. . TRBJ2-7 TRBV27 CASSFSSLSSYEQYF TGTGCCAGCAGTTTTTCATCCCTTAGCTCCTACGAGCAGTACTTC
. . TRBJ1-6 TRBV5-5 CASSWWDNPADSPLHF TGTGCCAGCAGCTGGTGGGACAACCCAGCGGATTCCCCCCTCCACTTT
. . TRBJ2-7 TRBV2 CASTALRGNYEQYF TGTGCCAGCACGGCGCTGCGGGGAAACTACGAGCAGTACTTC
. . TRBJ2-5 TRBV7-6 CASSKTNSPGEETQYF TGTGCCAGCAGCAAGACTAATAGCCCTGGGGAAGAGACCCAGTACTTC
. . TRBJ2-1 TRBV5-5 CASSPIALPYNEQFF TGTGCCAGCAGCCCGATAGCTTTGCCCTACAATGAGCAGTTCTTC
. TRBD1 TRBJ1-5 TRBV30 CAWSRDRNQPQHF TGTGCCTGGTCCCGGGACAGGAATCAGCCCCAGCATTTT
few . TRBJ2-6 TRBV15 CATSERGSGANVLTF TGTGCCACCAGCGAAAGGGGTTCTGGGGCCAACGTCCTGACTTTC
. TRBD1 TRBJ2-7 TRBV5-4 CASSRKSTGVSYEQYF TGTGCCAGCAGCCGAAAATCGACAGGGGTCTCCTACGAGCAGTACTTC
. TRBD1 TRBJ1-2 TRBV5-5 CASSLSAGGESGYTF TGTGCCAGCAGCTTGAGTGCAGGGGGCGAAAGTGGCTACACCTTC
. . TRBJ2-3 TRBV7-8 CASSSFTRNTQYF TGTGCCAGCAGCTCATTTACTAGGAATACGCAGTATTTT
. TRBD2 TRBJ2-3 TRBV7-2 CASSSSAGLAGGRDTQYF TGTGCCAGCAGCTCCTCCGCTGGACTAGCGGGGGGTAGAGATACGCAGTATTTT
once TRBD1 TRBJ2-5 TRBV6-6 CASSYSGTAKSETQYF TGTGCCAGCAGTTACTCAGGGACAGCCAAATCGGAGACCCAGTACTTC
. TRBD2 TRBJ2-4 TRBV6-1 CASGLGHRGNIQYF TGTGCCAGTGGACTAGGACATCGGGGGAACATTCAGTACTTC
. TRBD1 TRBJ1-5 TRBV19 CASSRGQGSQPQHF TGTGCCAGTAGTAGAGGACAGGGGAGTCAGCCCCAGCATTTT
. . TRBJ1-2 TRBV7-9 CASSLGGARVGYTF TGTGCCAGCAGCTTAGGTGGGGCCAGAGTTGGCTACACCTTC
. . TRBJ2-7 TRBV5-1 CASSPTHRELYEQYF TGCGCCAGCAGCCCGACACACAGGGAGTTGTACGAGCAGTACTTC
. . TRBJ2-7 TRBV13 CASSLWTTYEQYF TGTGCCAGCAGCTTATGGACTACCTACGAGCAGTACTTC
once TRBD2 TRBJ2-1 TRBV30 CAWSSVAGGPREQFF TGTGCCTGGAGTTCGGTAGCGGGGGGCCCTAGGGAGCAGTTCTTC
. TRBD2 TRBJ2-3 TRBV11-2 CASSLDQTSGGGDTQYF TGTGCCAGCAGCTTAGATCAGACTAGCGGGGGTGGAGATACGCAGTATTTT
. TRBD2 TRBJ2-1 TRBV2 CASGSGTSRRDEQFF TGTGCCAGCGGCTCCGGGACTAGCCGTAGGGATGAGCAGTTCTTC
. TRBD2 TRBJ2-5 TRBV5-4 CASSSLTSGGSQETQYF TGTGCCAGCAGCTCACTGACTAGCGGGGGCTCACAAGAGACCCAGTACTTC